This T cell receptor beta chain stems from a study of T-cell memory formation after mild COVID-19. The CDR3 covers 14 residues. The V end lost 4 bases, the J end lost 7 bases, and 17 bases lay between the germline ends. Germline V CDR1 and CDR2: SGHRS, YFSETQ. A single record per CDR3 protein comes from TCRdb applying MiXCR to the 5' RACE reads. The sample consists of approximately 400,000 distinct CDR3 sequences, about a sixth of them appearing once. This clonotype was detected a few times. Material: PBMCs or a T cell subset sorted from them (not recorded which). The chain uses TRBV5-1 and TRBJ2-5; D is unresolved. This clonotype originated in a man between 18 and 35 years old who had mild COVID-19 (a few samples of this study predate the infection). Cell type and time point are not known. CDR3 region: CASSGSWTALTQYF. In nucleotides, the CDR3 is TGCGCCAGCAGCGGAAGCTGGACGGCTTTGACCCAGTACTTC.